This is a list of T cell receptor beta chains from one sample in a study of T-cell memory formation after mild COVID-19. TCRdb called the 5' RACE reads again in MiXCR, with one record for every CDR3 protein. The sample includes around 430,000 distinct CDR3 sequences, about 16% of them seen just once. The source material was PBMCs or a T cell subset sorted from them (not recorded which). The receptors here all came from a man between 18 and 29 years old who had mild COVID-19 (a few samples of this study predate the infection). Cell type and time point are not known. Each CDR3 is given with its conserved first and last residue. A D gene is named only where the DNA matches it firmly. Clone size is given for some rows only: seen once, a few or many times, or a class if the clone is expanded.

>TRBD2|14|TRBJ2-7|TRBV29-1|few
CSVAPGLAGYEQYF
TGCAGCGTTGCCCCGGGACTAGCGGGCTACGAGCAGTACTTC
>TRBD1|15|TRBJ1-6|TRBV7-9|few
CASSLNQGAQSPLHF
TGTGCCAGCAGCTTGAATCAGGGGGCTCAGTCACCCCTCCACTTT
>TRBD2|19|TRBJ2-3|TRBV6-6|-
CASSHMGLGSARHTDTQYF
TGTGCCAGCAGTCACATGGGACTAGGAAGCGCCCGGCACACAGATACGCAGTATTTT
>-|15|TRBJ1-5|TRBV4-2|few
CASSQGTGPGQPQHF
TGTGCCAGCAGCCAAGGGACCGGGCCCGGCCAGCCCCAGCATTTT
>TRBD1|15|TRBJ2-2|TRBV7-9|-
CASSTGTGGTGELFF
TGTGCCAGCAGCACCGGGACAGGGGGCACCGGGGAGCTGTTTTTT
>-|13|TRBJ2-7|TRBV4-1|-
CASGQEAAYEQYF
TGCGCCAGCGGCCAAGAGGCCGCCTACGAGCAGTACTTC
>-|15|TRBJ2-7|TRBV6-5|-
CASSYSMGSSYEQYF
TGTGCCAGCAGTTACTCGATGGGGAGCTCCTACGAGCAGTACTTC
>-|14|TRBJ2-1|TRBV7-2|many
CASSLALGYNEQFF
TGTGCCAGCAGCTTAGCCCTGGGCTACAATGAGCAGTTCTTC
>TRBD1|14|TRBJ1-2|TRBV12-3/TRBV12-4|-
CASSLASPGQGYTF
TGTGCCAGCAGTTTAGCTTCCCCGGGACAGGGCTACACCTTC
>-|15|TRBJ2-1|TRBV6-2/TRBV6-3|-
CASSYYGVSYNEQFF
TGTGCCAGCAGCTACTACGGGGTTTCCTACAATGAGCAGTTCTTC
>TRBD2|15|TRBJ2-7|TRBV7-2|-
CASSPLAGATYEQYF
TGTGCCAGCAGCCCTCTAGCGGGGGCCACCTACGAGCAGTACTTC
>TRBD2|19|TRBJ2-2|TRBV23-1|-
CASYPGQSASGGSTGELFF
TGCGCCAGCTATCCGGGACAGAGCGCTAGCGGGGGAAGCACCGGGGAGCTGTTTTTT
>-|17|TRBJ1-1|TRBV6-6|few
CASSYSMGRTQRTEAFF
TGTGCCAGCAGTTACTCGATGGGCAGGACCCAGAGAACTGAAGCTTTCTTT
>-|15|TRBJ2-3|TRBV7-6|few
CASSQRDSYTDTQYF
TGTGCCAGCAGCCAGAGGGACTCTTACACAGATACGCAGTATTTT
>-|14|TRBJ1-3|TRBV12-3/TRBV12-4|few
CASSPLKTGNTIYF
TGTGCCAGCAGCCCATTAAAGACTGGAAACACCATATATTTT
>TRBD2|18|TRBJ2-1|TRBV6-2/TRBV6-3|-
CASSPMVGGLARYNEQFF
TGTGCCAGCAGCCCGATGGTGGGGGGACTAGCGAGGTACAATGAGCAGTTCTTC
>-|14|TRBJ2-3|TRBV10-3|-
CAISVQGDTDTQYF
TGTGCCATCAGTGTGCAGGGAGACACAGATACGCAGTATTTT
>TRBD1|11|TRBJ2-1|TRBV12-3/TRBV12-4|-
CASSSRDRGLF
TGTGCCAGCAGTTCCCGGGACAGGGGACTCTTC
>-|12|TRBJ2-7|TRBV12-3/TRBV12-4|few
CASSLSPYEQYF
TGTGCCAGCAGTTTAAGTCCCTACGAGCAGTACTTC
>-|14|TRBJ2-4|TRBV5-6|few
CASSFGHRGNIQYF
TGTGCCAGCAGCTTTGGTCACAGAGGGAACATTCAGTACTTC
>TRBD1|14|TRBJ2-7|TRBV7-2|few
CASSSGPGGVEQYF
TGTGCCAGCAGCTCGGGACCAGGGGGAGTCGAGCAGTACTTC
>TRBD2|13|TRBJ2-7|TRBV6-2/TRBV6-3|-
CASLGGGLLEQYF
TGTGCCAGCCTCGGGGGGGGGCTCCTCGAGCAGTACTTC
>TRBD2|16|TRBJ2-1|TRBV7-9|-
CASSLPSSGGYNEQFF
TGTGCCAGCAGCTTACCGTCTAGCGGGGGCTACAATGAGCAGTTCTTC
>-|13|TRBJ2-2|TRBV29-1|few
CSTGTVNTGELFF
TGCAGCACCGGAACTGTGAACACCGGGGAGCTGTTTTTT
>-|15|TRBJ1-1|TRBV15|-
CATSRDLTPNTEAFF
TGTGCCACCAGCAGAGACTTGACACCGAACACTGAAGCTTTCTTT
>TRBD2|13|TRBJ2-5|TRBV20-1|few
CSVLFLAGETQYF
TGCAGTGTCCTATTTTTAGCGGGAGAGACCCAGTACTTC